This record covers a single T cell receptor (beta chain). These data belong to a study of technical replicates of blood from a few donors. The protocol was immunoSEQ multiplex PCR, while the TCRdb copy is restricted to in-frame clones and leaves out a portion. The sample has fewer than 85,000 clones, roughly 92% seen once. Trimming left V 4 bases short and J 4 bases short, with 8 bases between. Germline V gives CDR1 MRHNA, CDR2 SNTAGT. The CDR3 length is 13 residues. Sequencing used T cells isolated from PBMCs. The rearrangement joins TRBV6-4 to TRBJ1-5; no definite D call. This clonotype originated in a human donor in good health. CDR3 loop: CASSVGENQPQHF. The DNA for the CDR3 is TGTGCCAGCAGTGTTGGTGAGAATCAGCCCCAGCATTTT.